The 20 T cell receptor beta chains below all came from one sample that was sequenced in a study of identical twins. TCRdb used MiXCR to reprocess the 5' RACE reads, holding one entry per CDR3 protein. The sample yields just under 550,000 distinct CDR3 sequences, nearly 15% seen once. This sample was shared with a second study, whose subject was yellow fever vaccine responses in identical twins.

Specimen: CD4+ T cells sorted from blood. The receptors shown here come from a woman aged 18-30 years in good health.

As concerns this clonotype: The junction departs from the called germline gene at one end, perhaps through a read error. The chain carries TRBV12-3 or TRBV12-4 and TRBJ2-3; 11 positions agree with TRBD2. This CDR3 is built from 18 residues. The CDR3 here is CACSLGRLAGGSTDTQYF. The CDR3 nucleotides read TGTGCCTGCAGTTTAGGTCGCCTAGCGGGAGGAAGCACAGATACGCAGTATTTT.

This clonotype was seen only a few times. This chain links TRBV5-1 with TRBJ2-1; D may be TRBD2 (7 bases). The CDR3 extends over 17 amino acids. V was pared by 0 bases and J by 9 bases, with 22 bases between. Germline V lookup: CDR1 SGHRS, CDR2 YFSETQ. This chain's CDR3 is CASSLAMGGGHKGEQFF. DNA for the CDR3: TGCGCCAGCAGCTTGGCCATGGGCGGGGGACATAAGGGTGAGCAGTTCTTC.

This clonotype was observed a few times. The chain carries TRBV10-3 and TRBJ2-3; perhaps TRBD2 as D (5 bases). V gave up 1 base and J gave up 8 bases, with 16 bases separating them. CDR1 is ENHRY and CDR2 is SYGVKD in the germline V gene. CDR3 length: 15 residues. The CDR3, as DNA: TGTGCCATCAGTGAGTTAGAGTCTCGGGGATTTACGCAGTATTTT. It codes for CAISELESRGFTQYF.

This clonotype came up a few times. The V and J genes are TRBV5-1 and TRBJ2-1, with 9 bases fitting TRBD1. This CDR3 is built from 16 residues. The J segment lost 0 bases and the V segment lost 3 bases, leaving 4 bases of the junction unmatched. CDR1 and CDR2 from the germline V gene are SGHRS and YFSETQ. As DNA, the CDR3 is TGCGCCAGCAGCTCCCGGGACAGGGTCTCCTACAATGAGCAGTTCTTC. Amino acids: CASSSRDRVSYNEQFF. Based on the CDR3 plus reference TRBV5-1 and TRBJ2-1, the full variable domain is KAGVTQTPRYLIKTRGQQVTLSCSPISGHRSVSWYQQTPGQGLQFLFEYFSETQRNKGNFPGRFSGRQFSNSRSEMNVSTLELGDSALYLCASSSRDRVSYNEQFFGPGTRLTVL.

In this sample, this clonotype turned up a few times. The rearrangement uses TRBV5-4 and TRBJ2-3; TRBD1 aligns across 7 bases. The germline CDR1 and CDR2 sequences are SGHNT and YYREEE (reference sequence). J was trimmed by 0 bases and V by 0 bases; bases with no gene match: 7. The CDR3 loop spans 17 amino acids. CDR3 sequence reads: CASSLGGTALSTDTQYF. In DNA form, the CDR3 reads TGTGCCAGCAGCTTGGGAGGGACAGCCCTCAGCACAGATACGCAGTATTTT.

This sequence joins TRBV20-1 and TRBJ2-1; no clear D. The length of the CDR3 is 13 residues. Germline CDR1 DFQATT, CDR2 SNEGSKA (reference sequence). Trimming stripped 0 bases from V and 12 bases from J, with 15 bases between. The CDR3 nucleotides are TGCAGTGCTAGAGATGGCCAGTTACATTTGCAGTTCTTC. It encodes CSARDGQLHLQFF.

This chain uses TRBV7-2 with TRBJ1-5; possibly TRBD1 for D (6 bases). The length of the CDR3 is 13 residues. Germline CDR1 SGHTA, CDR2 FQGNSA. V was pared by 1 base and J by 6 bases, with 7 bases between. CDR3 region: CASSLVRGQPQHF. The CDR3 DNA is TGTGCCAGCAGCTTAGTCAGGGGTCAGCCCCAGCATTTT.

In this sample, this clonotype turned up a few times. V usage is TRBV19 and J usage is TRBJ2-2; 9 bases line up with TRBD1. Germline assignment: CDR1 LNHDA and CDR2 SQIVND (reference sequence). The ends lost 5 bases at V and 4 bases at J; junction bases unmatched: 5. This CDR3 spans 15 amino acids. CDR3 sequence (DNA): TGTGCCAGTAGTGGGGGACAGGGTGGCACCGGGGAGCTGTTTTTT. This encodes CASSGGQGGTGELFF.

The V gene is TRBV5-1, the J gene TRBJ2-3; 10 bases are shared with TRBD1. The CDR3 runs 19 residues. V trimming: 3 bases; J trimming: 0 bases; junction bases outside the gene matches: 13. Germline-derived CDR1 and CDR2 are SGHRS and YFSETQ. CDR3 bases: TGCGCCAGCAGCTCCTTCCCGGGGACAGGGGCCTCTAGCACAGATACGCAGTATTTT. This sequence encodes CASSSFPGTGASSTDTQYF.

This clonotype was counted a few times. The rearrangement links TRBV12-3 or TRBV12-4 to TRBJ2-4; TRBD2 matches 9 bases. CDR3 size: 16 residues. The V and J ends lost 6 bases and 1 base, in that order; junction bases with no gene match: 7. The CDR3 loop is CASSLTSGLAKNIQYF. The CDR3, as DNA: TGTGCCAGCAGCCTGACTAGCGGTCTTGCCAAAAACATTCAGTACTTC.

The table lists this clonotype with a few counts. The V gene is TRBV24-1, the J gene TRBJ2-2, with D possibly being TRBD2 (6 bases). Germline-derived CDR1 and CDR2 are KGHDR and SFDVKD. V was shortened by 3 bases and J by 8 bases, with 21 bases between the two germline ends. The CDR3 has 17 residues. Here the CDR3 reads CATSDLGEVGSGGELFF. The DNA for the CDR3 is TGTGCCACCAGTGATCTCGGCGAGGTCGGGAGTGGAGGGGAGCTGTTTTTT.

The rearrangement joins TRBV7-9 to TRBJ1-5; weak D call: TRBD1 (5 bases). CDR1 and CDR2 (germline): SEHNR, FQNEAQ (reference sequence). The CDR3 extends over 15 amino acids. V was cut by 3 bases and J by 2 bases, with 11 bases left in between. Here the CDR3 reads CASSFEGFGNQPQHF. DNA for the CDR3: TGTGCCAGCAGCTTTGAGGGGTTCGGCAATCAGCCCCAGCATTTT.

This clonotype was recorded at least ten times. This CDR3 is CSASASNSGSSSYNEQFF. The DNA of the CDR3 is TGCAGTGCTAGTGCCTCAAATAGCGGGAGTAGCTCCTACAATGAGCAGTTCTTC. This sequence joins TRBV20-1 and TRBJ2-1, with 9 bases lining up with TRBD2. Germline V gene data show CDR1 as DFQATT and CDR2 as SNEGSKA (reference sequence). This CDR3 contains 18 residues. J gave up 0 bases and V 3 bases, and 12 bases lay outside the gene matches.

The gene calls are TRBV12-3 or TRBV12-4 and TRBJ2-2; maybe TRBD1 (6 bases). With 6 bases removed from V and 1 base from J, the gap between germline ends came to 15 bases. This CDR3 has 16 amino acids. The CDR3 region has the DNA TGTGCCAGCAGCCCGAGACCGGGACAGAACACCGGGGAGCTGTTTTTT. Protein sequence: CASSPRPGQNTGELFF.

Only one count was recorded for this clonotype. V usage is TRBV27 and J usage is TRBJ2-1, with 9 bases matching TRBD2. Losses at the gene ends were 5 bases for V and 0 bases for J; bases not matched to a gene: 5. This CDR3 comprises 16 residues. CDR1 MNHEY and CDR2 SMNVEV come from the germline V gene (reference sequence). The CDR3 loop is CASSATSGFSYNEQFF. In DNA form, the CDR3 reads TGTGCCAGCAGTGCAACTAGCGGGTTCTCCTACAATGAGCAGTTCTTC.

This clonotype was counted only a few times. The CDR3: CASSPGARGNYNEQFF. CDR3 coding DNA: TGCGCCAGCAGCCCAGGGGCGAGGGGGAACTACAATGAGCAGTTCTTC. The chain joins TRBV5-1 to TRBJ2-1, with D possibly being TRBD1 (6 bases). V dropped 4 bases and J dropped 3 bases, with 17 bases sitting between them. The CDR3 sequence is 16 residues long. The germline V gene has CDR1 SGHRS and CDR2 YFSETQ.

This clonotype was seen a few times. The J gene is TRBJ2-1, the V gene TRBV12-3 or TRBV12-4; D may be TRBD2 (5 bases). The germline V and J ends were trimmed by 1 base and 1 base, with 11 bases remaining between them. The CDR3 contains 16 residues. The CDR3 region has the DNA TGTGCCAGCAGTTTAGGCGGTAGCGATTCCTACAATGAGCAGTTCTTC. Its protein is CASSLGGSDSYNEQFF.

This clonotype appeared a single time. The chain has TRBV4-2 and TRBJ2-5; no reliable D call. Germline V gives CDR1 LGHNA, CDR2 YNFKEQ. The CDR3 has 16 amino acids. The V end was cut by 0 bases, the J end by 7 bases, with 18 bases between. CDR3 region: CASSQDHPPTAGTQYF. The CDR3 coding sequence is TGTGCCAGCAGCCAAGATCACCCCCCGACGGCTGGGACCCAGTACTTC.

This clonotype was picked up a small number of times. J is TRBJ2-3 and V is TRBV5-1; D is unclear. Germline assignment: CDR1 SGHRS and CDR2 YFSETQ. The CDR3 consists of 14 residues. The V gene lost 4 bases and the J gene lost 5 bases, with 14 bases spanning the gap. CDR3 protein: CASSPIKPKDTQYF. CDR3 nucleotide sequence: TGCGCCAGCAGCCCGATTAAACCCAAAGATACGCAGTATTTT.

V usage is TRBV4-1 and J usage is TRBJ1-1, with a possible D match to TRBD1 (6 bases). Looked up from germline, CDR1 is MGHRA and CDR2 is YSYEKL. V lost 2 bases, J lost 7 bases, and 20 bases lay in between. The CDR3 is 16 residues long. CDR3 in DNA: TGCGCCAGCAGCCAACCCGGGCAAGTACAGGGAGGTGAAGCTTTCTTT. This gives the protein CASSQPGQVQGGEAFF.